What follows are 6 T cell receptor beta chains derived from one specimen sequenced in a study of blood T cell repertoires in COVID-19. Clones were sequenced by immunoSEQ multiplex PCR, and TCRdb holds only the in-frame ones, with some missing. Counted here are fewer than 350,000 clones, approximately 91% occurring once; the ten biggest clones make up about 2%. Sequencing was performed on PBMCs or T cells enriched from blood (not recorded which). These receptors all come from a woman between 40 and 55 years old with acute COVID-19.

The gene calls are TRBV11-2 and TRBJ2-1; D may be TRBD1 (5 bases). V lost 3 bases to trimming and J lost 4 bases, with 10 bases between them. CDR1 is SGHAT, CDR2 FQNNGV, per germline. The CDR3 is 14 amino acids. This CDR3 reads CASSFRQGYNEQFF. The DNA for the CDR3 is TGTGCCAGCAGCTTTCGGCAGGGTTACAATGAGCAGTTCTTC.

This chain connects TRBV19 to TRBJ2-6; TRBD1 agrees at 8 bases. The trim removed 7 bases at V and 5 bases at J, leaving 4 bases unmatched. This CDR3 spans 14 amino acids. Germline V gene lookup returns CDR1 LNHDA and CDR2 SQIVND (reference sequence). The CDR3 protein is CASTDRGRANVLTF. As DNA, the CDR3 is TGTGCCAGTACTGACAGGGGTAGGGCCAACGTCCTGACTTTC.

The chain employs TRBV7-9 and TRBJ1-2; no clear D gene. The CDR3 length is 13 residues. Germline lookup yields CDR1 SEHNR and CDR2 FQNEAQ (reference sequence). The V end lost 1 base, the J end lost 2 bases, and 5 bases lay between the germline ends. CDR3 sequence (DNA): TGTGCCAGCAGCTTAGAAGCCAACTATGGCTACACCTTC. Translated: CASSLEANYGYTF.

The genes are TRBV27 and TRBJ1-5; perhaps TRBD1 as D (6 bases). Trimming pared 4 bases from V and 3 bases from J, leaving 10 bases between. The CDR3 is made up of 14 amino acids. The V gene's germline CDR1 is MNHEY and CDR2 SMNVEV (reference sequence). The chain's CDR3 is CASSSDSLNQPQHF. CDR3 sequence (DNA): TGTGCCAGCAGTTCGGACAGCCTCAATCAGCCCCAGCATTTT.

V and J are TRBV4-3 and TRBJ1-3; a weak D match, TRBD1 (5 bases). CDR1 is LGHNA and CDR2 is YSLEER in the germline V gene. This CDR3 contains 13 residues. V lost 3 bases and J 4 bases, leaving 7 bases between the germline ends. CDR3 amino acids: CASSHDRGNTIYF. The CDR3 nucleotides are TGCGCCAGCAGCCACGACAGAGGAAACACCATATATTTT.

The chain carries TRBV28 and TRBJ1-2; unclear D gene. CDR3 length: 12 residues. Germline CDR1 reads MDHEN; CDR2 reads SYDVKM. V shed 8 bases and J shed 4 bases, with 11 bases lying between them. CDR3 protein: CASGFPGYGYTF. CDR3 in DNA: TGTGCCAGCGGGTTCCCGGGCTATGGCTACACCTTC.